One sample yielded the 2 T cell receptor beta chains listed below, sequenced in a study of radiotherapy plus CTLA-4 blockade in lung cancer. Here immunoSEQ multiplex PCR was the method, and the copy in TCRdb shows in-frame clones only, minus some. The sample shows tens of thousands of clones, around 63% of them seen only once. The specimen was peripheral blood, collected from a patient treated with radiotherapy plus ipilimumab. The receptors here all came from a human donor with non-small cell lung cancer who had a partial response to radiotherapy plus ipilimumab.

The J gene is TRBJ2-3, the V gene TRBV27; the D gene is possibly TRBD2 (5 bases). The CDR3 is made up of 16 amino acids. The V end was cut by 0 bases, the J end by 2 bases, with 12 bases between. Germline CDR1 MNHEY, CDR2 SMNVEV (reference sequence). CDR3 loop: CASSLSSGAFTDTQYF. The CDR3 DNA is TGTGCCAGCAGTTTATCAAGCGGAGCTTTCACAGATACGCAGTATTTT.

CDR3 nucleotide sequence: TGTGCCAGCAGTGACCAGGGGGTGTCGCATGGCTACACCTTC. Translating it yields CASSDQGVSHGYTF. The genes are TRBV6-1 and TRBJ1-2, with TRBD1 matching 7 bases. Losses at the gene ends were 3 bases for V and 6 bases for J; bases not matched to a gene: 7. This CDR3 contains 14 residues. CDR1 and CDR2 (germline): MNHNS, SASEGT.